This T cell receptor beta chain was identified in a study of blood T cell repertoires in COVID-19. At the level of the study: Italy, Spain and the United States were the sources of the convalescent and acute COVID-19 samples. The cDNA or gDNA used as material had been derived from T cells, B-cell-depleted T cells, or PBMCs.

Authors' analysis steps: For nucleated cells, counts were estimated from reference gene primer amplification. Data came from immunoSEQ multiplex PCR; TCRdb stores just in-frame clones and leaves some out. The V and J calls and clone size were taken over from that table, and D and trimming were inferred from the DNA. The sample includes approximately 210,000 clones, approximately 78% of them seen just once. The V and J ends lost 1 base and 7 bases respectively, with 20 bases between them. The length of the CDR3 is 17 residues. Per the germline V gene, CDR1 is MDHEN and CDR2 is SYDVKM. Sequenced: peripheral blood. This sequence joins TRBV28 and TRBJ2-4; a possible D gene is TRBD1 (7 bases). The TCR comes from a middle-aged woman with acute or convalescent COVID-19. The CDR3 DNA follows: TGTGCCAGCAGTTTATCCCCCCAGGGGGGAGTATGGAACATTCAGTACTTC. Translated: CASSLSPQGGVWNIQYF.